The 12 T cell receptor beta chains below were found in one sample sequenced in a study of neurological immune-mediated disorders. TCRdb re-called the 5' RACE reads with MiXCR, one entry per CDR3 protein. Of 30,000 or so distinct CDR3 sequences in the sample, 15% were seen once. What was sequenced was PBMCs. These receptors were taken from a man between 70 and 80 years old in good health.

In this sample, this clonotype turned up many times. The chain recombines TRBV6-1 with TRBJ2-7, with TRBD1 matching 7 bases. J gave up 1 base and V 1 base, and 7 bases lay outside the gene matches. The CDR3 runs 16 residues. Germline V lookup: CDR1 MNHNS, CDR2 SASEGT. The DNA of the CDR3 is TGTGCCAGCAGTGAAGAAGGGACAGTTGCATCCTACGAGCAGTACTTC. Amino acid sequence: CASSEEGTVASYEQYF.

This clonotype was counted ten times or more. The genes are TRBV7-2 and TRBJ2-1; tentative D call: TRBD1 (6 bases). Trimming shortened V by 3 bases and J by 10 bases, and 10 bases separated the two germline ends. This CDR3 has 12 residues. CDR1 and CDR2 from the germline V gene are SGHTA and FQGNSA. The CDR3 DNA reads TGTGCCAGCAGCTTCCCCGGGACAGAGCAGTTCTTC. It translates to CASSFPGTEQFF.

In this sample, this clonotype turned up many times. The chain links TRBV20-1 to TRBJ1-1; TRBD1 might be the D (5 bases). Trimming left V 3 bases short and J 1 base short, with 15 bases between. CDR3 length: 15 residues. Germline CDR1 and CDR2: DFQATT and SNEGSKA (reference sequence). The CDR3 sequence is CSASYVGGWNTEAFF. The CDR3 bases are TGCAGTGCTAGTTATGTGGGGGGGTGGAACACTGAAGCTTTCTTT.

This clonotype was counted ten times or more. The J gene is TRBJ2-1, the V gene TRBV20-1, with 7 nucleotides matching TRBD1. CDR1 and CDR2 (germline): DFQATT, SNEGSKA (reference sequence). Trimming at V came to 3 bases and at J to 7 bases, leaving 15 bases not matched to a gene. The CDR3 spans 16 residues. The CDR3 DNA is TGCAGTGCTAGTCAGGGGACGGGGACAGCCCTGAATGAGCAGTTCTTC. It codes for CSASQGTGTALNEQFF.

This clonotype has at least ten counts. The chain has TRBV5-1 and TRBJ1-1, with D perhaps TRBD1 (5 bases). This CDR3 spans 16 amino acids. The V gene lost 4 bases and the J gene lost 1 base, with 17 bases spanning the gap. The germline gives CDR1 SGHRS, CDR2 YFSETQ. CDR3 in amino acids: CASSRDPLGTNTEAFF. The CDR3 DNA reads TGCGCCAGCAGCCGGGACCCCTTGGGGACGAACACTGAAGCTTTCTTT.

This clonotype was seen ten or more times. The chain uses TRBV7-2 and TRBJ1-6; maybe TRBD1 (5 bases). V lost 3 bases, J lost 8 bases, and 11 bases lay in between. Germline-derived CDR1 and CDR2 are SGHTA and FQGNSA. The CDR3 sequence is 14 residues long. The CDR3 sequence: CASSFGRAHSPLHF. Written as DNA, the CDR3 is TGTGCCAGCAGCTTTGGCAGGGCGCATTCACCCCTCCACTTT.

The gene calls are TRBV7-2 and TRBJ1-2; D is perhaps TRBD1 (5 bases). Germline CDR1 reads SGHTA; CDR2 reads FQGNSA. The V and J ends lost 5 bases and 5 bases respectively, with 24 bases between them. This CDR3 has 17 amino acids. The CDR3 loop is CASSPHSSGTREYGYTF. CDR3 in DNA: TGTGCCAGCAGCCCCCACTCTTCCGGGACCAGGGAATATGGCTACACCTTC.

The sample holds many counts of this clonotype. The chain recombines TRBV6-4 with TRBJ1-2; D unresolved. From germline, CDR1 is MRHNA and CDR2 SNTAGT. V shed 3 bases and J shed 0 bases, with 5 bases lying between them. The CDR3 contains 13 residues. CDR3 DNA sequence: TGTGCCAGCAGTGAAGAACCTAACTATGGCTACACCTTC. It yields the protein CASSEEPNYGYTF.

Remarks on this clonotype: A clone one base away is much larger, so this may be a read error. The V call is TRBV20-1, the J call TRBJ2-7; TRBD1 aligns across 10 bases. The CDR3 length is 14 residues. Germline V gene sequence: CDR1 DFQATT, CDR2 SNEGSKA (reference sequence). The CDR3 DNA reads TGCAGTGCTACGCGGGGACAGGGGCCGTACGGGCAGTACTTC. Its translation is CSATRGQGPYGQYF.

Ten or more counts support this clonotype. The chain has TRBV9 and TRBJ2-2; D unresolved. Germline lookup yields CDR1 SGDLS and CDR2 YYNGEE. The CDR3 contains 15 residues. V was clipped by 2 bases and J by 6 bases, with 14 bases between them. The CDR3 spells CASSVAIYGPGELFF. The DNA of the CDR3 is TGTGCCAGCAGCGTGGCCATATATGGCCCCGGGGAGCTGTTTTTT.

This clonotype occurred many times. The chain is built from TRBV20-1 and TRBJ1-1; 9 bases line up with TRBD1. V was clipped by 0 bases and J by 2 bases; unmatched bases: 7. This CDR3 has 16 amino acids. Germline-derived CDR1 and CDR2 are DFQATT and SNEGSKA (reference sequence). CDR3 bases: TGCAGTGCTAGAGACATCAAGACAGGGGGTAACACTGAAGCTTTCTTT. Residues: CSARDIKTGGNTEAFF.

In this sample, this clonotype turned up many times. The chain employs TRBV20-1 and TRBJ2-7; 8 nucleotides line up with TRBD1. CDR1 is DFQATT, CDR2 SNEGSKA, per germline (reference sequence). Trimming took 3 bases from V and 4 from J; bases not matched to a gene: 8. The CDR3 runs 14 residues. CDR3 sequence reads: CSASLGQGAYEQYF. CDR3 nucleotides: TGCAGTGCTAGCCTGGGGCAGGGGGCGTACGAGCAGTACTTC.